This is a list of T cell receptor beta chains from one sample in a study of blood T cells in healthy people across ages. Using its own MiXCR run on the 5' RACE reads, TCRdb lists one record per CDR3 protein. The sample holds some 890,000 distinct CDR3 sequences, about 29% seen once. These data are also associated with another study on T cells of mothers and their children.

The sequencing input was blood. Receptors originate from a woman in her 40s in good health. The CDR3 runs from the conserved cysteine through the conserved F or W. Each record gives: clone size, J gene, CDR3 length, V gene, D gene, CDR3 DNA, CDR3 protein. A D gene is named only where the DNA matches it firmly. Rows may omit the clone size; those that give it use once, few, many or a size class.

>.|TRBJ1-1|17|TRBV2|.
TGTGCCACCTCTCGTCGGGGCTCCAGGAGCGTGGGGACTGAAGCTTTCTTT
CATSRRGSRSVGTEAFF
>.|TRBJ2-1|13|TRBV20-1|TRBD2
TGCAGTGCTCCAAAGGGACTATCCTACGAGCAGTTCTTC
CSAPKGLSYEQFF
>few|TRBJ1-2|17|TRBV5-6|.
TGTGCCAGCAGCCATCAGGTCGGGGGAGCTTGGCCCTATGGCTACACCTTC
CASSHQVGGAWPYGYTF
>few|TRBJ2-5|14|TRBV18|.
TGTGCCAGCTCACCTTCATTTTCGGGAGAGACCCAGTACTTC
CASSPSFSGETQYF
>few|TRBJ1-2|15|TRBV5-1|TRBD1
TGCGCCAGCAGCTATACACAGGGGGCGAGAGATGGCTACACCTTC
CASSYTQGARDGYTF
>.|TRBJ2-1|19|TRBV7-6|.
TGTGCCAGCAGCCTAACCCCGGCGGGGCAGGCGAGCTCCTACAATGAGCAGTTCTTC
CASSLTPAGQASSYNEQFF
>.|TRBJ1-2|13|TRBV7-8|TRBD1
TGTGCCAGCAGCGCCACAGGGGTGGATGGCTACACCTTC
CASSATGVDGYTF
>.|TRBJ2-7|14|TRBV27|.
TGTGCCAGCAGTTTATCAGCCGGGGGCGGCGAGCAGTACTTC
CASSLSAGGGEQYF
>.|TRBJ1-2|16|TRBV21-1|.
TGTGCCAGCAGCCCCCGGCAGGGGGCCTCAAACTATGGCTACACCTTC
CASSPRQGASNYGYTF
>many|TRBJ2-7|15|TRBV5-6|TRBD1
TGTGCCAGCAGCTGGGGGACAGGGAGCTCCTACGAGCAGTACTTC
CASSWGTGSSYEQYF
>few|TRBJ1-1|13|TRBV10-3|.
TGTGCCATCAGTGAGAGCATTAACACTGAAGCTTTCTTT
CAISESINTEAFF
>.|TRBJ1-5|12|TRBV7-6|.
TGTGCCAGCAGCACCGGAGATCGGCCCCAGCATTTT
CASSTGDRPQHF
>.|TRBJ2-7|13|TRBV20-1|.
TGCAGTGCTGGACAGCCCTCTTCCTACGAGCAGTACTTC
CSAGQPSSYEQYF